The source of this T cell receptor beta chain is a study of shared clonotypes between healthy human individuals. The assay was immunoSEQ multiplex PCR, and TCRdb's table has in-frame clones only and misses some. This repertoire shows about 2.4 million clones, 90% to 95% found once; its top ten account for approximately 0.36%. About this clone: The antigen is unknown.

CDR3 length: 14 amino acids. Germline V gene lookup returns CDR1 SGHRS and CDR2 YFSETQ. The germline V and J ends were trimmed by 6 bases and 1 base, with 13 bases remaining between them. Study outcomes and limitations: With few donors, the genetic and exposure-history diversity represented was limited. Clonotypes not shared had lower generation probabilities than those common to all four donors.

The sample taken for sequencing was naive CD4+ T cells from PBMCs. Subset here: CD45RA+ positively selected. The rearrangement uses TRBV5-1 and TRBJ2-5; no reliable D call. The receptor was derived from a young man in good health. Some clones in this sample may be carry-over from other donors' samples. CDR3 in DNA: TGCGCCAGCAACAAGGCCAGACGCCAAGAGACCCAGTACTTC. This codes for CASNKARRQETQYF.